This T cell receptor (beta chain) was recorded in a study of control samples from healthy donors and cancer patients (dated by TCRdb to about 2020). In regard to this clone: It has no known antigen specificity. No base quality information exists; no much larger clone differs at one position.

Library preparation used the immunoSEQ multiplex PCR assay. Here the immuneACCESS table is served through TCRdb, limited to in-frame sequences with V and J called. Missing clones are a known gap in these copies; in checked studies unresolved V genes cover under half, and the rest lacks a known reason. Counted in this sample were about 15,000 clones; roughly 80% of them appeared once. The top ten clones comprise about a sixth of the sample. The V and J ends are trimmed by 4 bases and 1 base, leaving 14 bases between them. The CDR3 goes from the cysteine to the phenylalanine over 15 residues. The kept DNA is CDR3 alone, 45 bases in frame from the first base. CDR1 MNHNY and CDR2 SVGAGI were looked up in the germline V gene (reference sequence).

The rearrangement combines TRBV6-6 with TRBJ2-7; the D gene is not confidently resolved. The TCR comes from a female donor with lung cancer. The material sequenced was formalin-fixed, paraffin-embedded tissue. The DNA sequence is given as TGTGCCAGCAGTTCTGGTCGTTGGGGTTCCTACGAGCAGTACTTC. It encodes CASSSGRWGSYEQYF.